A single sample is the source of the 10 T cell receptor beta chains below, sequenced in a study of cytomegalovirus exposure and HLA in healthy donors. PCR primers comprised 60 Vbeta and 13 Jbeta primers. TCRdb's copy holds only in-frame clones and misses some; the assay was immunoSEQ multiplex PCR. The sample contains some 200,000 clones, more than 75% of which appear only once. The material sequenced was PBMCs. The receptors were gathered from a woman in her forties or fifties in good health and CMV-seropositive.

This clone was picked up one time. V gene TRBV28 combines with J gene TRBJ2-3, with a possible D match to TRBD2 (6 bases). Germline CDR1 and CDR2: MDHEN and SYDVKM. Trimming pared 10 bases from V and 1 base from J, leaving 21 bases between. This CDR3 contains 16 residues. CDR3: CATRGDFRPGTDTQYF. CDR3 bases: TGTGCCACACGAGGGGACTTTCGGCCCGGCACAGATACGCAGTATTTT. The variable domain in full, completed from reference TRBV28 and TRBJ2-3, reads DVKVTQSSRYLVKRTGEKVFLECVQDMDHENMFWYRQDPGLGLRLIYFSYDVKMKEKGDIPEGYSVSREKKERFSLILESASTNQTSMYLCATRGDFRPGTDTQYFGPGTRLTVL.

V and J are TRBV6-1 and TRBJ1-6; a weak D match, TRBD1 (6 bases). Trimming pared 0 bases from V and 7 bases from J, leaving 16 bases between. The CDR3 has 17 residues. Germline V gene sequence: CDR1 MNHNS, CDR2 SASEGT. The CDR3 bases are TGTGCCAGCAGTGAAGCCAGAGCGCAGGGGCTCAATTCACCCCTCCACTTT. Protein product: CASSEARAQGLNSPLHF.

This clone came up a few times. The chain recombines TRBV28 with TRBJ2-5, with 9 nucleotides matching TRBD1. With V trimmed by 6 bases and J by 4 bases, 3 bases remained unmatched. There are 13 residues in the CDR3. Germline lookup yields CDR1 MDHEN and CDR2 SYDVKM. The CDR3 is CASRTGGAETQYF. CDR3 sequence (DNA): TGTGCCAGCAGGACAGGGGGTGCAGAGACCCAGTACTTC. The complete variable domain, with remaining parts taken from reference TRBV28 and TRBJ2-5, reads DVKVTQSSRYLVKRTGEKVFLECVQDMDHENMFWYRQDPGLGLRLIYFSYDVKMKEKGDIPEGYSVSREKKERFSLILESASTNQTSMYLCASRTGGAETQYFGPGTRLLVL.

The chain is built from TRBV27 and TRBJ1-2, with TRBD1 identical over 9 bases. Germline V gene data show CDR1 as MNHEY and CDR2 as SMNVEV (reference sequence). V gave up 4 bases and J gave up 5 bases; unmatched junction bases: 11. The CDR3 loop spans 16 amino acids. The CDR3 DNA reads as TGTGCCAGCAGTTCCTCAATGACAGGGGGGATTTATGGCTACACCTTC. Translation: CASSSSMTGGIYGYTF.

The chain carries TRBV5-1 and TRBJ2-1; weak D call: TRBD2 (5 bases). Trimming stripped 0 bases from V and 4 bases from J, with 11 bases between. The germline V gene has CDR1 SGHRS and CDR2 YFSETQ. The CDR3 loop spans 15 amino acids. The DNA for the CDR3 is TGCGCCAGCAGCTTGGAGGCTAGCCTGTACAATGAGCAGTTCTTC. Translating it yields CASSLEASLYNEQFF. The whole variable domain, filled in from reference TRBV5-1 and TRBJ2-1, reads KAGVTQTPRYLIKTRGQQVTLSCSPISGHRSVSWYQQTPGQGLQFLFEYFSETQRNKGNFPGRFSGRQFSNSRSEMNVSTLELGDSALYLCASSLEASLYNEQFFGPGTRLTVL.

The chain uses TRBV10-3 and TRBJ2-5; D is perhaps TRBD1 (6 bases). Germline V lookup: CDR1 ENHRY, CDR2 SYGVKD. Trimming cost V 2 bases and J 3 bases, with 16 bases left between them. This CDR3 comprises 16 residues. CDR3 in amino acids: CAISEEAGVGKETQYF. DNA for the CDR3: TGTGCCATCAGTGAGGAGGCAGGGGTTGGGAAAGAGACCCAGTACTTC.

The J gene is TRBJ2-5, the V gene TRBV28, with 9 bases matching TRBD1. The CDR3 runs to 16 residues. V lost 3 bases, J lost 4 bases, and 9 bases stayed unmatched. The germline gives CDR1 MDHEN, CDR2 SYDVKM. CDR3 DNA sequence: TGTGCCAGCAGTTTTCGTCACAGGGGGCGCGGAGAGACCCAGTACTTC. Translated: CASSFRHRGRGETQYF.

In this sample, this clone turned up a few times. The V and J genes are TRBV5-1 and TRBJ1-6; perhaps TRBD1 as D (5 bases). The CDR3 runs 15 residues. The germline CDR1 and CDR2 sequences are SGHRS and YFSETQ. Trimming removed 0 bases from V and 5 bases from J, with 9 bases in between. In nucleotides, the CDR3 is TGCGCCAGCAGCTTGGGACAGCCGAATAATTCACCCCTCCACTTT. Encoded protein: CASSLGQPNNSPLHF.

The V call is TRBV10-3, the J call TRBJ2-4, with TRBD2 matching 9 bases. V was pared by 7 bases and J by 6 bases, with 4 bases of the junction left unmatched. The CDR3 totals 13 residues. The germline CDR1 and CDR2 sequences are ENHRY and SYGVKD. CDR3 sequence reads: CAITDSGRNIQYF. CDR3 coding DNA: TGTGCCATCACCGATAGCGGGAGAAACATTCAGTACTTC.

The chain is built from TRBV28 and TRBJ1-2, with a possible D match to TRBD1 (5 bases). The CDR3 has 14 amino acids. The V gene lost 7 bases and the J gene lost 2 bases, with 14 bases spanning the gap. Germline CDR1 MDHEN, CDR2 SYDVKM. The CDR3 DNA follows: TGTGCCAGCACCTCAGGGCAATCCAACTATGGCTACACCTTC. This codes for CASTSGQSNYGYTF.